The source of this T cell receptor beta chain is a study of preoperative IRX-2 immunotherapy in early breast cancer. Sequenced by immunoSEQ multiplex PCR; TCRdb stores in-frame clones only, minus some. The sample shows tens of thousands of clones, 85% to 95% of them seen only once. The treatment: preoperative locoregional IRX-2 cytokine immunotherapy. This phase Ib study tested locoregional IRX-2 cytokine immunotherapy given before surgery. The sequence was collected from a human donor with breast cancer. Sequenced here: tumor tissue, sampled after IRX-2 immunotherapy.

CDR3 sequence: CASSLETGSDYEQYF. For the CDR3, the DNA is TGTGCCAGCAGCTTAGAAACGGGTTCAGACTACGAGCAGTACTTC. The rearrangement links TRBV7-3 to TRBJ2-7; no definite D call. The CDR3 sequence is 15 residues long. CDR1 is SGHTA and CDR2 is FQGTGA in the germline V gene. V was pared by 2 bases and J by 3 bases, with 14 bases between.